This TCR beta chain was documented in a study of T cell repertoires in cytomegalovirus infection (dated by TCRdb to between 2017 and 2020). At the level of the whole study: Donor HLA type was relevant to the analysis, because carriage of CMV infection together with the matching HLA type was indicated by public TCR beta signatures.

With regard to this clonotype: Its antigen is unknown. Qualities for individual bases were not recorded, and no much larger clone is one base off.

For CDR1 and CDR2, the germline V gene lists ENHRY and SYGVKD. Germline trimming amounts to 3 bases on V and 4 bases on J, with 3 as the count of junction bases outside the gene matches. Taken from cysteine to phenylalanine, the CDR3 has 14 residues. Kept here is only the CDR3 DNA, which spans 42 bases and is read in frame from base 1. Results and caveats for the whole study, not just this receptor: In both this cohort and an independent cohort of approximately 350 donors, the cumulative frequency of public TCR beta family members distinguished carriers of CMV infection plus the relevant HLA type. In the ex vivo response, HLA-C-restricted CMV-specific TCR beta clonotypes were dominant, and in two of eight donors the single most frequent clonotype came from this HLA-C-restricted group.

TCRdb lists the instrument as Illumina HiSeq 1500. TCRdb applied fastp at Q25 and MiXCR to the public reads, then kept only in-frame beta chains. Rows merge per CDR3 protein into single entries with the most common DNA and genes. This sample has 150,000 to 200,000 distinct CDR3 sequences in its table, and 28% of those were observed once. The ten biggest clones cover 31% of the sample. The source is a human donor in good health (CMV status not recorded). Some clones in this sample may be carry-over from other donors' samples. The V gene is TRBV10-3 and the J gene is TRBJ2-3, with 8 junctional bases fitting TRBD1. Sequencing input: PBMCs. The sequenced DNA: TGTGCCATCAGTGAAGGGGGACAGGCAGATACGCAGTATTTT. Translated, it gives CAISEGGQADTQYF.